This T cell receptor beta chain was retrieved from a study of identical twins. Overall study findings and caveats: Without tracking the same donors, conclusions rested on cross-sectional statistical analysis. Zero-insertion analyses could be partly confounded by invariant MAIT and iNKT cells. High-abundance cord blood beta clonotypes had fewer insertions; memory repertoires showed none.

The sample holds a few counts of this clonotype. Its antigen is undetermined. The junction had 2 bases not matched to a gene; V was cut back by 2 bases and J by 6 bases. Germline V gene data show CDR1 as LNHDA and CDR2 as SQIVND (reference sequence). The CDR3 is 15 amino acids. Healthy Caucasians, and only they, were the donors. TCRdb redid the calling of the 5' RACE reads with MiXCR, one entry per CDR3 protein. Of approximately 500,000 distinct CDR3 sequences listed, roughly 15% are singletons. The data were also submitted as part of a second study, on yellow fever vaccine responses in identical twins.

The sequencing sample was made of CD4+ T cells sorted from blood. The rearrangement joins TRBV19 to TRBJ2-1; 12 nucleotides align to TRBD1. The clonotype was recovered from a young woman in good health. The CDR3 bases are TGTGCCAGTAGTATACCGGGACAGGGGGCCAATGAGCAGTTCTTC. It specifies CASSIPGQGANEQFF.